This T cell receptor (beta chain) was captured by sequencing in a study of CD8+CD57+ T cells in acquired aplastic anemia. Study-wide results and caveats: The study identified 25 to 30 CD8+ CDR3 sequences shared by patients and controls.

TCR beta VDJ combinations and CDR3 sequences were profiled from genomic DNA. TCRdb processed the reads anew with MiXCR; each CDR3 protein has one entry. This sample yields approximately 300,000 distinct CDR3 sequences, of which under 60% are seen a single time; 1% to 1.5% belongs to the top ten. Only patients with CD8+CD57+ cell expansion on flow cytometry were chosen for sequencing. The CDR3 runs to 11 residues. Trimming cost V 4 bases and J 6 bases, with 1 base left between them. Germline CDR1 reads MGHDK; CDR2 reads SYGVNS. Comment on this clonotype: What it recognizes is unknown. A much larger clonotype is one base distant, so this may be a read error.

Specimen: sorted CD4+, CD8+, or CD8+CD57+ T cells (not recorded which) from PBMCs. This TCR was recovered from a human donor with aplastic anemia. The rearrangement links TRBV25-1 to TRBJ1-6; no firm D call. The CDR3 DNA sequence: TGTGCCAGCAGTGGTAATTCACCCCTCCACTTT. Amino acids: CASSGNSPLHF.